Below are 18 T cell receptor beta chains sequenced from a single sample in a study of cytotoxic CD8 clonotypes in ibrutinib-treated CLL. Clones were read by immunoSEQ multiplex PCR, and TCRdb kept only the in-frame ones, dropping some. The table includes over 110,000 clones, approximately 89% detected once. The input for sequencing was PBMCs, taken after 12 months of ibrutinib treatment. These TCRs come from a human donor with chronic lymphocytic leukemia.

Only one count was recorded for this clone. The V call is TRBV7-3, the J call TRBJ2-7; D is uncertain. Germline CDR1 is SGHTA and CDR2 is FQGTGA. The V gene lost 9 bases and the J gene lost 4 bases, with 19 bases spanning the gap. The CDR3 runs 14 residues. The CDR3 bases are TGTGCCAGTATCTACAACCCCCTCAATTACGAGCAGTACTTC. It translates to CASIYNPLNYEQYF.

The gene calls are TRBV18 and TRBJ2-3; D gene unclear. The V end was cut by 5 bases, the J end by 2 bases, with 14 bases between. CDR3 length: 15 amino acids. Per germline, CDR1 KGHSH and CDR2 LQKENI. The CDR3 is CASSWSQTITDTQYF. In nucleotides, the CDR3 is TGTGCCAGCTCATGGAGCCAGACGATCACAGATACGCAGTATTTT.

This sequence joins TRBV6-5 and TRBJ2-7, with TRBD1 matching 7 bases. The V gene's germline CDR1 is MNHEY and CDR2 SVGAGI. V lost 6 bases and J lost 3; bases outside the gene matches: 11. The CDR3 spans 15 residues. In DNA form, the CDR3 reads TGTGCCAGCAGCCTAGAAGGGGGCGCGAGCTACGAGCAGTACTTC. Translated: CASSLEGGASYEQYF.

V and J are TRBV28 and TRBJ2-7, with 7 bases fitting TRBD1. The germline CDR1 and CDR2 sequences are MDHEN and SYDVKM. The CDR3 is 13 residues long. The ends lost 3 bases at V and 6 bases at J; junction bases unmatched: 5. The CDR3 protein is CASSLSNRGEQYF. The CDR3 DNA sequence: TGTGCCAGCAGTTTGTCGAACAGGGGCGAGCAGTACTTC.

The chain joins TRBV4-2 to TRBJ2-1; TRBD2 matches at 9 bases. This CDR3 has 18 residues. With V trimmed by 5 bases and J by 6 bases, 17 bases remained unmatched. From germline, CDR1 is LGHNA and CDR2 YNFKEQ. This chain's CDR3 is CASSRYDWREGGSNEQFF. The CDR3, as DNA: TGTGCCAGCAGCAGGTACGATTGGCGGGAGGGAGGGAGCAATGAGCAGTTCTTC.

This sequence joins TRBV19 and TRBJ1-3; D may be TRBD1 (5 bases). Germline V gene sequence: CDR1 LNHDA, CDR2 SQIVND (reference sequence). CDR3 length equals 15 residues. Trimming removed 8 bases at V and 0 bases at J, with 14 bases between. CDR3: CASYFRGNSGNTIYF. CDR3 DNA: TGTGCCAGTTATTTTCGGGGCAACTCTGGAAACACCATATATTTT.

This chain uses TRBV27 with TRBJ1-3, with D maybe TRBD1 (6 bases). The CDR3 runs 15 residues. The V end was cut by 0 bases, the J end by 4 bases, with 10 bases between. The germline CDR1 and CDR2 sequences are MNHEY and SMNVEV (reference sequence). CDR3 in amino acids: CASSLSQGYGNTIYF. As DNA, the CDR3 is TGTGCCAGCAGTTTATCCCAGGGGTACGGAAACACCATATATTTT.

The chain employs TRBV2 and TRBJ1-2, with unresolved D. The CDR3 spans 14 residues. The V end was cut by 6 bases, the J end by 1 base, with 12 bases between. Looked up from germline, CDR1 is SNHLY and CDR2 is FYNNEI. In DNA form, the CDR3 reads TGTGCCAGCAGAGAACAGATTGATAACTATGGCTACACCTTC. Translation gives CASREQIDNYGYTF.

The genes are TRBV28 and TRBJ1-5; TRBD1 might be the D (5 bases). Germline CDR1 is MDHEN and CDR2 is SYDVKM. V gave up 5 bases and J gave up 9 bases, with 17 bases separating them. This CDR3 is 14 amino acids long. CDR3 DNA sequence: TGTGCCAGCAGTCTGTACGGGACTGACTCGCCCCAGCATTTT. This sequence encodes CASSLYGTDSPQHF.

The chain carries TRBV2 and TRBJ1-1; D is uncertain. Germline V CDR1 and CDR2: SNHLY, FYNNEI. There are 13 residues in the CDR3. The CDR3 DNA reads as TGTGCTTCCACCTTTGCAGGGAACACTGAAGCTTTCTTT. This codes for CASTFAGNTEAFF.

This clone has just one count. The chain carries TRBV7-9 and TRBJ1-1; 8 bases agree with TRBD1. The J segment lost 4 bases and the V segment lost 5 bases, leaving 6 bases of the junction unmatched. This CDR3 has 14 residues. The germline V gene has CDR1 SEHNR and CDR2 FQNEAQ (reference sequence). The CDR3 nucleotides read TGTGCCAGCAGCCCATCGGACAGGGCCACTGAAGCTTTCTTT. It codes for CASSPSDRATEAFF.

This chain's CDR3 is CASSLAASTDTQYF. DNA of the CDR3: TGCGCCAGCAGCTTAGCAGCTAGCACAGATACGCAGTATTTT. This rearrangement joins TRBV5-1 to TRBJ2-3; the D is unclear. The germline gives CDR1 SGHRS, CDR2 YFSETQ. CDR3 size: 14 residues. The V end was cut by 2 bases, the J end by 0 bases, with 7 bases between.

The chain couples TRBV4-2 to TRBJ2-1; D uncertain. The CDR3 runs to 14 residues. The V and J ends lost 0 bases and 9 bases respectively, with 12 bases between them. Germline-derived CDR1 and CDR2 are LGHNA and YNFKEQ. CDR3 amino acids: CASSQERLVGEQFF. CDR3 in DNA: TGTGCCAGCAGCCAAGAAAGGCTAGTTGGTGAGCAGTTCTTC.

The chain links TRBV29-1 to TRBJ2-2; a weak D match, TRBD1 (7 bases). The germline gives CDR1 SQVTM, CDR2 ANQGSEA. The CDR3 contains 14 residues. V was pared by 7 bases and J by 6 bases, with 18 bases between. CDR3 bases: TGCAGCGGGGACTCCCCGACAGGGTCCGGGGAGCTGTTTTTT. Encoded protein: CSGDSPTGSGELFF.

The rearrangement links TRBV27 to TRBJ2-2; a weak D match, TRBD1 (5 bases). With 1 base removed from V and 2 bases from J, the gap between germline ends came to 11 bases. Germline lookup yields CDR1 MNHEY and CDR2 SMNVEV (reference sequence). The CDR3 loop spans 16 amino acids. In nucleotides, the CDR3 is TGTGCCAGCAGTTTATTCTCCAGGGAAAACACCGGGGAGCTGTTTTTT. It is translated as CASSLFSRENTGELFF.

This chain links TRBV4-1 with TRBJ2-3; D is undetermined. Germline CDR1 and CDR2: MGHRA and YSYEKL. The V end was cut by 0 bases, the J end by 0 bases, with 10 bases between. The CDR3 length is 16 residues. The CDR3 bases are TGCGCCAGCAGCCAAGATCTCGGAGAGAGCACAGATACGCAGTATTTT. Encoded protein: CASSQDLGESTDTQYF.

The J gene is TRBJ2-1, the V gene TRBV10-3; TRBD1 matches 8 bases. Unmatched junction bases numbered 13, after V lost 9 bases and J lost 3 bases. The CDR3 is made up of 16 amino acids. Germline assignment: CDR1 ENHRY and CDR2 SYGVKD. CDR3 sequence: CAIQPQGQEIYNEQFF. DNA of the CDR3: TGTGCCATTCAACCTCAGGGACAGGAAATCTACAATGAGCAGTTCTTC.

The chain carries TRBV6-6 and TRBJ1-1; perhaps TRBD1 as D (5 bases). Trimming pared 4 bases from V and 3 bases from J, leaving 12 bases between. Germline values: CDR1 MNHNY, CDR2 SVGAGI (reference sequence). CDR3 length equals 14 residues. CDR3 nucleotides: TGTGCCAGCAGTTCGACGGGCAGGGACACTGAAGCTTTCTTT. This codes for CASSSTGRDTEAFF.